Listed here are 8 T cell receptor beta chains from one sample, sequenced in a study of graft-versus-host responses after intestinal transplantation. Here immunoSEQ multiplex PCR was the method, and the copy in TCRdb shows in-frame clones only, minus some. This sample has around 20,000 clones, with roughly 89% found just once. Sample: PBMCs, taken approximately 65 days after intestinal transplantation. Receptors were obtained from a human patient who received an intestinal transplant, so some T cells may come from the graft donor.

The chain links TRBV13 to TRBJ2-6; D gene ambiguous. Germline V gene data show CDR1 as PRHDT and CDR2 as FYEKMQ (reference sequence). The CDR3 sequence is 15 residues long. Trimming took 2 bases from V and 1 from J, leaving 6 bases between them. For the CDR3, the DNA is TGTGCCAGCAGCTTACGTGGATCTGGGGCCAACGTCCTGACTTTC. Translation gives CASSLRGSGANVLTF.

J is TRBJ2-1 and V is TRBV9; D remains unclear. The ends were cut back, 2 bases at V and 2 bases at J, with 11 bases in the middle. The CDR3 extends over 15 amino acids. The germline gives CDR1 SGDLS, CDR2 YYNGEE. The CDR3 here is CASSVEDRPYNEQFF. The CDR3 DNA reads as TGTGCCAGCAGCGTGGAAGACCGTCCCTACAATGAGCAGTTCTTC.

The rearrangement links TRBV5-1 to TRBJ2-5, with no clear D. The CDR3 sequence is 14 residues long. Looked up from germline, CDR1 is SGHRS and CDR2 is YFSETQ. V lost 0 bases, J lost 4 bases, and 10 bases lay in between. CDR3 nucleotides: TGCGCCAGCAGCTTGGGATTTGGATTAGAGACCCAGTACTTC. This translates into CASSLGFGLETQYF.

This chain's CDR3 is CASSPRGDGYTF. CDR3 DNA: TGTGCCAGCAGCCCTCGAGGGGATGGCTACACCTTC. The chain combines TRBV6-6 with TRBJ1-2, with a tentative D call TRBD1 (5 bases). There are 12 residues in the CDR3. The germline V gene encodes CDR1 MNHNY and CDR2 SVGAGI (reference sequence). The V end was cut by 6 bases, the J end by 6 bases, with 11 bases between.

The chain recombines TRBV2 with TRBJ1-1; unclear D gene. Germline CDR1 and CDR2: SNHLY and FYNNEI. V lost 4 bases and J lost 5, with 23 bases in between. The CDR3 runs 17 residues. The CDR3 DNA is TGTGCCAGCAGTGGATCCCCGGAGTTGGGCCCGGGGACTGAAGCTTTCTTT. Translation: CASSGSPELGPGTEAFF.

The J gene is TRBJ2-1, the V gene TRBV6-5, with a possible D match to TRBD2 (5 bases). This CDR3 comprises 14 residues. From germline, CDR1 is MNHEY and CDR2 SVGAGI. V was pared by 7 bases and J by 9 bases, with 19 bases between. The CDR3: CASTGHGGLSEQFF. DNA of the CDR3: TGTGCCAGCACCGGCCATGGCGGGTTAAGTGAGCAGTTCTTC.

The chain couples TRBV6-5 to TRBJ2-7; TRBD2 is a possible D gene (6 bases). This CDR3 has 12 residues. Trimming stripped 6 bases from V and 6 bases from J, with 12 bases between. Germline CDR1 MNHEY, CDR2 SVGAGI. Here the CDR3 reads CASSRLGVEQYF. CDR3 DNA sequence: TGTGCCAGCAGCAGACTAGGGGTCGAGCAGTACTTC.

The V call is TRBV9, the J call TRBJ2-1, with D uncertain. Germline values: CDR1 SGDLS, CDR2 YYNGEE. This CDR3 is 15 amino acids long. The germline V and J ends were trimmed by 0 bases and 6 bases, with 13 bases remaining between them. The CDR3 DNA sequence: TGTGCCAGCAGCGTAGATAGCAGCGTGGGCAATGAGCAGTTCTTC. It yields the protein CASSVDSSVGNEQFF. The variable domain in full, with the rest retrieved from reference TRBV9 and TRBJ2-1, is DSGVTQTPKHLITATGQRVTLRCSPRSGDLSVYWYQQSLDQGLQFLIQYYNGEERAKGNILERFSAQQFPDLHSELNLSSLELGDSALYFCASSVDSSVGNEQFFGPGTRLTVL.